This T cell receptor (beta chain) was recorded in a study of blood T cell repertoires in COVID-19. About the study: Sources were T cells, B-cell-depleted T cells, or PBMCs; the material itself was cDNA or gDNA.

In the source study's methods: Nucleated cell number was recorded as an estimate derived from reference gene primer amplification. Profiling relied on immunoSEQ multiplex PCR, and the TCRdb table lists in-frame clones only, not all of them. The V and J calls and clone size are taken from that table; D and trimming were inferred from the DNA. The repertoire holds 150,000 to 200,000 clones, with around 76% as singletons. Germline CDR1 MDHEN, CDR2 SYDVKM. J was trimmed by 7 bases and V by 2 bases; bases with no gene match: 3. CDR3 length equals 15 residues. The chain combines TRBV28 with TRBJ1-6, with 9 bases lining up with TRBD1. Sequenced material: peripheral blood. The origin of this receptor is a woman in her 50s with active or convalescent COVID-19. The CDR3 bases are TGTGCCAGCAGTTTAAGGACAGGGGTCAATTCACCCCTCCACTTT. Translation gives CASSLRTGVNSPLHF.